This T cell receptor (beta chain) was sequenced in a study of vaccination and CD4 T cells after COVID-19. Study-wide background: Each post-COVID sample was drawn after diagnosis, and the median interval was 101 days (range 35 to 161).

Turning to this clonotype: As yet, its antigen is unknown.

The treatment was: roughly nine-day PBMC culture with coronavirus spike peptide pools or control peptides (ViraFEST assay). Prior to the COVID-19 pandemic (2011-2018), the unexposed donor's CD4+ T cells were collected. From unexposed donors, CD4+ T cells were probed, cells permitting, with SARS-CoV-2 S/N and four cold-coronavirus spikes. Cultured CD4+ T cell DNA underwent sequencing with the Oncomine TCR Beta short-read assay. From cultured CD4+ T cells, genomic DNA was extracted. TCRdb called the PCR reads again in MiXCR, with one record for every CDR3 protein. The repertoire holds about 11,000 distinct CDR3 sequences, with about 32% as singletons. The V gene end was trimmed by 4 bases and the J gene end by 7 bases; junction bases not matched to a gene: 18. Per germline, CDR1 SGHKS and CDR2 YYEKEE (reference sequence). The CDR3 has 18 amino acids.

The source material was CD4+ T cells from blood, cultured in vitro. The chain recombines TRBV5-5 with TRBJ2-1, with 9 bases identical to TRBD1. The sequence was collected from a human donor in good health. The CDR3 loop reads CASSPLFRDRVRLNEQFF. The CDR3, as DNA: TGTGCCAGCAGCCCCCTATTCCGGGACAGGGTGAGGTTAAATGAGCAGTTCTTC.